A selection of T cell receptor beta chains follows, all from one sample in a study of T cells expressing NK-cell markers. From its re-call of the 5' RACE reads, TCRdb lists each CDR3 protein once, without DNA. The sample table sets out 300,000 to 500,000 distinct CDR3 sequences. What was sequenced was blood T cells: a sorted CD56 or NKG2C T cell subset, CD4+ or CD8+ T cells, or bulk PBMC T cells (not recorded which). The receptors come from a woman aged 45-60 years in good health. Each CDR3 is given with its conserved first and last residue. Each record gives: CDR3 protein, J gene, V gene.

CDR3 protein: CASSSRTGIFEKLFF
J gene: TRBJ1-4
V gene: TRBV5-1

CDR3 protein: CSVWDGGEPQHF
J gene: TRBJ1-5
V gene: TRBV29-1

CDR3 protein: CASSLDVLAVTNTGELFF
J gene: TRBJ2-2
V gene: TRBV5-1

CDR3 protein: CATSDWKTELTDTQYF
J gene: TRBJ2-3
V gene: TRBV24-1

CDR3 protein: CASSFSRETYEQYF
J gene: TRBJ2-7
V gene: TRBV5-1

CDR3 protein: CAIRGLAGNEQFF
J gene: TRBJ2-1
V gene: TRBV10-3

CDR3 protein: CASSPRLKVSTGELFF
J gene: TRBJ2-2
V gene: TRBV7-2

CDR3 protein: CASSSWPTGTSGETQYF
J gene: TRBJ2-5
V gene: TRBV5-1

CDR3 protein: CATSDLYRPYEQYF
J gene: TRBJ2-7
V gene: TRBV24-1

CDR3 protein: CASSQSGGWNTEAFF
J gene: TRBJ1-1
V gene: TRBV18